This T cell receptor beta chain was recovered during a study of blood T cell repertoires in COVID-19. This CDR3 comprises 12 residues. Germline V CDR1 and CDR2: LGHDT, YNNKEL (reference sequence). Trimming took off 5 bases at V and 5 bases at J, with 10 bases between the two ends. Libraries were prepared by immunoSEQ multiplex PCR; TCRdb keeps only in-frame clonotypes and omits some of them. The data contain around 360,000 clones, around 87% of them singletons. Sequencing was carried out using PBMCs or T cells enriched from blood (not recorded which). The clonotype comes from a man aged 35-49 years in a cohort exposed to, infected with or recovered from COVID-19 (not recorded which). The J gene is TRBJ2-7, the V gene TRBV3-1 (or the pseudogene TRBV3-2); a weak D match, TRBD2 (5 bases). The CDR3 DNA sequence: TGTGCCAGCAGCTCCCGGGGAGACGAGCAGTACTTC. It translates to CASSSRGDEQYF.